This TCR beta chain was recovered during a study of PD-L1 blockade in urothelial cancer. Study background: Male sex and bladder-origin urothelial cancer were recorded for about 85% of the roughly 30 patients. The number of prior chemotherapy regimens per patient was 0 to 3. Blood drawn 3 weeks (second dose) and 6 weeks after treatment start was analyzed.

V was clipped by 5 bases and J by 0 bases; unmatched bases: 1. Germline V CDR1 and CDR2: SQVTM, ANQGSEA. The length of the CDR3 is 14 residues. The table came from immunoSEQ multiplex PCR; TCRdb's copy has only in-frame clones and leaves some out. The sample records under 95,000 clones, roughly 84% being singletons. Time point reported: pretreatment peripheral blood. The chain employs TRBV29-1 and TRBJ2-1, with 10 bases matching TRBD2. This TCR was sampled from a woman between 65 and 79 years old with urothelial cancer. This material consisted of PBMCs, taken around atezolizumab (anti-PD-L1) treatment. CDR3 protein: CSVLAGDSYNEQFF. As DNA, the CDR3 is TGCAGCGTTCTAGCGGGGGACTCCTACAATGAGCAGTTCTTC.